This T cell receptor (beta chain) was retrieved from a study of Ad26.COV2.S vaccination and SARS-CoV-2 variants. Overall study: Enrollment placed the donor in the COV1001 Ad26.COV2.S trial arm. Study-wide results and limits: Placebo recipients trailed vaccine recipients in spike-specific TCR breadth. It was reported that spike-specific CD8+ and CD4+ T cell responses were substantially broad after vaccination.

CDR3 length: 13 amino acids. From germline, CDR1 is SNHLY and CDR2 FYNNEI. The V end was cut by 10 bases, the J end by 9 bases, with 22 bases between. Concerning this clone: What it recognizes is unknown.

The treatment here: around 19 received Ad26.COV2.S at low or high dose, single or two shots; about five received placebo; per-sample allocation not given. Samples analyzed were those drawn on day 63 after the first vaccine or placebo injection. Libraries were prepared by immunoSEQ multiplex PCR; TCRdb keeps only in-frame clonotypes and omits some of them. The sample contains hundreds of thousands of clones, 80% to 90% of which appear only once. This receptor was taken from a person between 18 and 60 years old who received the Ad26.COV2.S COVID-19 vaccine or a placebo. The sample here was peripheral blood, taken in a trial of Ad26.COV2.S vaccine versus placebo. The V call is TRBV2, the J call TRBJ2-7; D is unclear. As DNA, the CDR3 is TGTGCCACCACGACCTCTAGACTCGTCGGGCAGTACTTC. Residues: CATTTSRLVGQYF.